This is a list of T cell receptor beta chains from one sample in a study of T-cell reconstitution after alpha-beta-depleted transplantation in children. Each CDR3 protein gets one entry after TCRdb re-called the PCR reads with MiXCR. The sample lists 350,000 to 450,000 distinct CDR3 sequences; about an eighth were seen once. Sequenced material: PBMCs, taken from the stem cell graft. The receptor set was obtained from a human donor who donated a stem cell graft to a child with Fanconi anemia. Each CDR3 is given without its conserved first and last residue. Fields, in order: V gene, J gene, CDR3 protein.

TRBV20-1	TRBJ1-5	SVQGGTGNQPQH
TRBV5-1	TRBJ1-1	ASSWDSNTEAF
TRBV29-1	TRBJ2-1	SVEPSGGTGGQF
TRBV7-4	TRBJ1-3	AYTWGFAGNTIY
TRBV30	TRBJ2-5	AWSVRGSLGETQY
TRBV10-3	TRBJ1-1	AIAVRDDTEAF
TRBV18	TRBJ1-2	ASSTGIDYGYT
TRBV10-3	TRBJ2-7	AISRVADYEQY
TRBV7-9	TRBJ2-3	ASSLSIDILSTDTQY
TRBV5-1	TRBJ2-1	ASRTGGPNEQF
TRBV20-1	TRBJ1-2	SATTYYNYGYT
TRBV20-1	TRBJ2-3	SVKRQGMGSDTQY
TRBV7-9	TRBJ2-2	ASSLFRESGELF
TRBV12-3/TRBV12-4	TRBJ1-1	ASSFIPIPGSTEAF
TRBV5-1	TRBJ1-1	ASSLNGWMNTEAF
TRBV7-8	TRBJ1-1	ASSPRQGGAF
TRBV10-3	TRBJ2-2	AISEDGGSNTGELF
TRBV6-5	TRBJ2-2	ASSYNPENTGELF
TRBV12-3/TRBV12-4	TRBJ2-3	ASSSPLAGGSTDTQY
TRBV6-1	TRBJ1-1	ASSTAYNTEAF
TRBV7-7	TRBJ1-5	ASSLAPGQPQH
TRBV7-8	TRBJ2-3	ASKRWGGRDTQY
TRBV2	TRBJ1-1	ASSSYLGGNTEAF
TRBV7-6	TRBJ2-7	ASSPRGGRTDEQY
TRBV28	TRBJ2-3	ASSRQASSTDTQY
TRBV7-2	TRBJ2-5	ASSLMGGERETQY
TRBV11-2	TRBJ1-2	ASSKWPVGTGRGAGYT
TRBV2	TRBJ2-5	ASKGSQETQY
TRBV27	TRBJ2-2	ASSVSGVVTGELF
TRBV5-1	TRBJ2-1	ASSGQNNEQF
TRBV12-3/TRBV12-4	TRBJ1-5	ASTQGVDGQPQH
TRBV10-3	TRBJ2-2	AISESPGGGVTGELF
TRBV7-2	TRBJ2-7	ASSAQLVSEQY
TRBV5-6	TRBJ2-1	ASRFATDTEQF
TRBV6-1	TRBJ2-3	ATRTSNTDTQY
TRBV9	TRBJ2-1	ASSVGAGPFF
TRBV5-1	TRBJ2-5	ASRLAGGSGETQY
TRBV6-5	TRBJ1-5	ASRGLWVEPQH
TRBV9	TRBJ1-5	ASSAQGGDQPQH
TRBV30	TRBJ1-1	AWDRSSFTEAF
TRBV28	TRBJ1-3	ASTGDRDGNTIY
TRBV5-1	TRBJ2-1	ASSVTGEGNEQF
TRBV5-1	TRBJ1-1	ASSSLGTNTEAF
TRBV5-4	TRBJ1-1	ASSLVGYSSNTEAF
TRBV20-1	TRBJ1-5	SARDSVSNQPQH
TRBV7-2	TRBJ2-3	ASSLVTGADTQY